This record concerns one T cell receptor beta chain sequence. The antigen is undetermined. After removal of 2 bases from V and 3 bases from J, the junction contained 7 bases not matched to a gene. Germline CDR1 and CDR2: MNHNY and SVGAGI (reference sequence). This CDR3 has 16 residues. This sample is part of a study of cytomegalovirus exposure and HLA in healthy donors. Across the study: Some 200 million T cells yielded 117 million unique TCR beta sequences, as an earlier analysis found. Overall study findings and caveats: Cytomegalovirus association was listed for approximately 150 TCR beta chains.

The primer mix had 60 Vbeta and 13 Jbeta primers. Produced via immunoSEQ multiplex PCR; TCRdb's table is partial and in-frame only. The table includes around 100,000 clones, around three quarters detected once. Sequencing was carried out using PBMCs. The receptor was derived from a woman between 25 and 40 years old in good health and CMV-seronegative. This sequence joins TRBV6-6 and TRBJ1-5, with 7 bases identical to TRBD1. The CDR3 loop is CASSYTRQGPNQPQHF. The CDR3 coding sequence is TGTGCCAGCAGTTACACGAGACAGGGTCCCAATCAGCCCCAGCATTTT.